These 30 T cell receptor beta chains were all obtained from the same sample, sequenced in a study of beta chain features in type 1 diabetes. Since all of the isolated RNA was reverse transcribed, expressed TCRB transcripts were what got sequenced. Produced via immunoSEQ multiplex PCR; TCRdb's table is partial and in-frame only. The sample shows under 550,000 clones, about an eighth of them seen only once. The sample was naive CD4+ T cells from blood. All receptors derive from a woman younger than 35 in good health.

The CDR3 here is CATSRATLQETQYF. The CDR3 DNA sequence: TGTGCCACCAGCAGGGCTACTCTTCAGGAGACCCAGTACTTC. The J gene is TRBJ2-5, the V gene TRBV15; no clear D. Germline loops: CDR1 LNHNV, CDR2 YYDKDF (reference sequence). V lost 3 bases and J 5 bases, leaving 13 bases between the germline ends. CDR3 length: 14 residues.

This clone has only a few counts. The rearrangement uses TRBV7-2 and TRBJ2-1; 7 bases line up with TRBD2. V gave up 6 bases and J gave up 0 bases; unmatched junction bases: 8. In germline, CDR1 is SGHTA, CDR2 FQGNSA. The CDR3 totals 16 residues. The CDR3 spells CASSPSGASSYNEQFF. CDR3 nucleotide sequence: TGTGCCAGCAGTCCCAGCGGGGCCTCCTCCTACAATGAGCAGTTCTTC.

In regard to this clone: One end of the junction varies from germline; a read error may be responsible. V is TRBV29-1 and J is TRBJ2-1, with 10 bases lining up with TRBD2. CDR1 SQVTM and CDR2 ANQGSEA come from the germline V gene. The CDR3 runs 14 residues. CDR3 nucleotide sequence: TGCAGCGTTGAAATACTAGCGGGGCCTTGGGAGCAGGTCTTC. Residues: CSVEILAGPWEQVF.

The table lists this clone with a few counts. V gene TRBV14 combines with J gene TRBJ2-4; 7 bases agree with TRBD2. The CDR3 spans 14 residues. V lost 4 bases to trimming and J lost 6 bases; unmatched junction nucleotides: 6. Germline V CDR1 and CDR2: SGHDN, FVKESK. CDR3 coding DNA: TGTGCCAGCAGCCTGACTAGCCGTGGAAACATTCAGTACTTC. Translated, it gives CASSLTSRGNIQYF.

The chain joins TRBV6-5 to TRBJ1-1; no clear D. CDR3 size: 14 residues. CDR1 and CDR2 from the germline V gene are MNHEY and SVGAGI. V shed 1 base and J shed 1 base, with 7 bases lying between them. The CDR3 is CASSYLQTNTEAFF. CDR3 sequence (DNA): TGTGCCAGCAGTTACTTACAGACGAACACTGAAGCTTTCTTT.

This clone has only a few counts. This chain links TRBV1 with TRBJ1-4. TRBV1 is listed as a pseudogene. The CDR3 length is 16 residues. CDR3 protein: CTSNPYGGPTNEKLFF. The CDR3 DNA follows: TGCACCAGCAACCCGTATGGGGGTCCAACTAATGAAAAACTGTTTTTT.

This clone was seen a handful of times. The genes are TRBV7-2 and TRBJ1-3, with D tentatively TRBD1 (6 bases). The germline CDR1 and CDR2 sequences are SGHTA and FQGNSA. The V and J ends lost 0 bases and 5 bases respectively, with 11 bases between them. This CDR3 has 15 residues. The CDR3 protein is CASSLAGRGRNTIYF. Written as DNA, the CDR3 is TGTGCCAGCAGCTTAGCAGGCAGGGGTAGAAACACCATATATTTT.

The CDR3 DNA follows: TGTGCCAGCAGTGGACAGCCTAATCAGCCCCAGCATTTT. Its protein product is CASSGQPNQPQHF. The chain uses TRBV6-4 and TRBJ1-5; possibly TRBD1 for D (5 bases). Germline CDR1 and CDR2: MRHNA and SNTAGT. V shed 4 bases and J shed 4 bases, with 8 bases lying between them. This CDR3 contains 13 residues.

The chain employs TRBV5-4 and TRBJ2-2, with D perhaps matching TRBD1 (5 bases). This CDR3 region has 13 residues. Germline V gene data show CDR1 as SGHNT and CDR2 as YYREEE (reference sequence). V lost 2 bases and J lost 7, with 9 bases in between. CDR3: CASSFGQGGELFF. CDR3 bases: TGTGCCAGCAGCTTCGGGCAGGGCGGGGAGCTGTTTTTT.

This clone was recorded a few times. Other DNA sequences in this sample translate to the same CDR3. The rearrangement links TRBV7-9 to TRBJ2-1; D call uncertain. Per germline, CDR1 SEHNR and CDR2 FQNEAQ (reference sequence). The CDR3 sequence is 12 residues long. The germline V and J ends were trimmed by 1 base and 6 bases, with 4 bases remaining between them. CDR3 DNA sequence: TGTGCCAGCAGCTTAGGGACCAATGAGCAGTTCTTC. Protein sequence: CASSLGTNEQFF.

The chain is built from TRBV18 and TRBJ2-7; no reliable D call. CDR1 is KGHSH, CDR2 LQKENI, per germline. V gave up 4 bases and J gave up 2 bases, with 12 bases separating them. This CDR3 contains 14 residues. CDR3 nucleotides: TGTGCCAGCTCACTAAGTTCGAGCACCTACGAGCAGTACGTC. It is translated as CASSLSSSTYEQYV.

V is TRBV7-2 and J is TRBJ1-4; no clear D gene. Trimming stripped 1 base from V and 3 bases from J, with 15 bases between. The CDR3 length is 17 residues. CDR1 and CDR2 from the germline V gene are SGHTA and FQGNSA. The DNA of the CDR3 is TGTGCCAGCAGCTTAGTAGGGTTTCAAGGAGCTAATGAAAAACTGTTTTTT. It translates to CASSLVGFQGANEKLFF.

This clone was observed a few times. This sequence joins TRBV2 and TRBJ1-2; 7 positions match TRBD1. The CDR3 length is 11 residues. Germline trimming cut 8 bases from V and 7 bases from J; bases unmatched to any gene: 4. Germline lookup yields CDR1 SNHLY and CDR2 FYNNEI. Written as DNA, the CDR3 is TGTGCCAGCCAGGGGGTAGGTGGCTACACCTTC. It encodes CASQGVGGYTF.

This clone showed up just a few times. The chain recombines TRBV7-2 with TRBJ1-5; a possible D gene is TRBD1 (6 bases). Trimming took off 5 bases at V and 4 bases at J, with 12 bases between the two ends. Looked up from germline, CDR1 is SGHTA and CDR2 is FQGNSA. This CDR3 is built from 14 residues. As DNA, the CDR3 is TGTGCCAGCAGCCGACGGGGGCGAAATCAGCCCCAGCATTTT. Translated, it gives CASSRRGRNQPQHF.

This clone was observed a few times. The CDR3 DNA sequence: TGCAGCGTTTTGAAAGGGGGCGCAGAAATGCAGTATTTT. Its translation is CSVLKGGAEMQYF. The rearrangement links TRBV29-1 to TRBJ2-3; 7 bases fit TRBD1. Germline V gives CDR1 SQVTM, CDR2 ANQGSEA. V trimming: 5 bases; J trimming: 11 bases; junction bases outside the gene matches: 13. The CDR3 is 13 residues long.

The chain couples TRBV4-1 to TRBJ2-7, with TRBD2 matching 10 bases. With V trimmed by 5 bases and J by 2 bases, 6 bases remained unmatched. Germline V gives CDR1 MGHRA, CDR2 YSYEKL. This CDR3 has 15 residues. The CDR3 coding sequence is TGCGCCAGCAGCTTACGGACTAGCGGAGCCTACGAGCAGTACTTC. Its protein is CASSLRTSGAYEQYF.

This clone was recorded a few times. The same CDR3 also results from other DNA sequences found in this sample. This rearrangement joins TRBV20-1 to TRBJ2-5; D is unresolved. The V end lost 5 bases, the J end lost 5 bases, and 9 bases lay between the germline ends. This CDR3 has 11 residues. The germline CDR1 and CDR2 sequences are DFQATT and SNEGSKA (reference sequence). The CDR3 spells CSASLSETQYF. The CDR3 DNA reads as TGCAGTGCTTCCCTATCGGAGACCCAGTACTTC.

This clone was found a few times. The chain combines TRBV7-8 with TRBJ2-5; 8 bases align to TRBD1. V lost 2 bases, J lost 5 bases, and 4 bases stayed unmatched. The CDR3 is 14 residues long. Germline V gives CDR1 SGHVS, CDR2 FQNEAQ. Here the CDR3 DNA reads TGTGCCAGCAGCTTAACAGGACAGGGCGAGACCCAGTACTTC. Protein sequence: CASSLTGQGETQYF.

CDR3 sequence: CASSQALGTAYGYTF. In DNA form, the CDR3 reads TGCGCCAGCAGCCAGGCCTTGGGGACAGCCTATGGCTACACCTTC. This chain uses TRBV4-3 with TRBJ1-2; 7 bases agree with TRBD1. CDR3 length: 15 amino acids. V lost 3 bases and J lost 4; bases outside the gene matches: 8. Per the germline V gene, CDR1 is LGHNA and CDR2 is YSLEER.

The rearrangement uses TRBV19 and TRBJ2-5; D is perhaps TRBD1 (5 bases). The V end lost 7 bases, the J end lost 5 bases, and 17 bases lay between the germline ends. Germline CDR1 reads LNHDA; CDR2 reads SQIVND (reference sequence). CDR3 length: 14 residues. The CDR3 region has the DNA TGTGCCAGTAACGTTGGGCAGGGCAGGGAGACCCAGTACTTC. Its translation is CASNVGQGRETQYF.

Remarks on this clone: The junction departs from germline at one end; a sequencing error may be responsible. The chain joins TRBV11-2 to TRBJ2-2; no reliable D call. In germline, CDR1 is SGHAT, CDR2 FQNNGV. The CDR3 is 13 amino acids. The CDR3 sequence: CASSVDVTGELFF. The CDR3 DNA sequence: TGTGCCAGCAGCGTAGACGTCACCGGGGAGCTGTTTTTT.

In this sample, this clone turned up a few times. This same CDR3 is encoded by further DNA sequences in the sample. The V gene is TRBV18, the J gene TRBJ2-1, with 9 bases lining up with TRBD2. This CDR3 region has 12 residues. Germline V gene lookup returns CDR1 KGHSH and CDR2 LQKENI. V lost 3 bases, J lost 9 bases, and 0 bases stayed unmatched. The CDR3 coding sequence is TGTGCCAGCTCACCGCGGGGGGGTGAGCAGTTCTTC. This translates into CASSPRGGEQFF. Looking up the rest from reference TRBV18 and TRBJ2-1 gives the full variable domain: NAGVMQNPRHLVRRRGQEARLRCSPMKGHSHVYWYRQLPEEGLKFMVYLQKENIIDESGMPKERFSAEFPKEGPSILRIQQVVRGDSAAYFCASSPRGGEQFFGPGTRLTVL.

This clone was detected a few times. The V gene is TRBV28, the J gene TRBJ2-3, with 12 bases that match TRBD2. The CDR3 extends over 15 amino acids. The V gene end was trimmed by 6 bases and the J gene end by 5 bases; junction bases not matched to a gene: 6. The V gene's germline CDR1 is MDHEN and CDR2 SYDVKM. CDR3 amino acids: CASSATSGGVDTQYF. DNA of the CDR3: TGTGCCAGCAGCGCGACTAGCGGGGGAGTAGATACGCAGTATTTT.

This clone was observed a handful of times. The chain has TRBV7-9 and TRBJ2-5; D gene unclear. Trimming shortened V by 3 bases and J by 0 bases, and 14 bases separated the two germline ends. The CDR3 is 16 amino acids. Germline V gene data show CDR1 as SEHNR and CDR2 as FQNEAQ (reference sequence). The CDR3 region is CASSLLLTAYQETQYF. As DNA, the CDR3 is TGTGCCAGCAGCTTGCTTCTGACTGCGTACCAAGAGACCCAGTACTTC.

Only a few counts were recorded for this clone. In DNA form, the CDR3 reads TGTGCCAGCAGCCAAGCAGGGTTTGCGTCCCGTTATCCCCTCCACTTT. It specifies CASSQAGFASRYPLHF. This chain joins TRBV4-2 and TRBJ1-6; weak D call: TRBD1 (5 bases). Germline V gene lookup returns CDR1 LGHNA and CDR2 YNFKEQ. This CDR3 is built from 16 residues. Trimming removed 1 base from V and 13 bases from J, with 20 bases in between.

This clone was found a few times. This chain connects TRBV20-1 to TRBJ1-1; D unresolved. CDR3 size: 11 residues. Trimming cost V 7 bases and J 4 bases, with 10 bases left between them. Germline CDR1 reads DFQATT; CDR2 reads SNEGSKA (reference sequence). The CDR3 DNA follows: TGCAGTGGGACGAGAAGCACTGAAGCTTTCTTT. Its translation: CSGTRSTEAFF.

This clone has just a few counts. As DNA, the CDR3 is TGTGCCAGCAGCAAGGGACTAGCCCATCCCAATGAGCAGTTCTTC. Its protein is CASSKGLAHPNEQFF. The V call is TRBV9, the J call TRBJ2-1, with 9 bases aligning to TRBD2. CDR3 length equals 15 residues. Unmatched junction bases numbered 8, after V lost 4 bases and J lost 6 bases. Germline CDR1 reads SGDLS; CDR2 reads YYNGEE.

This sequence joins TRBV28 and TRBJ2-1; TRBD2 aligns across 13 bases. Germline V gene data show CDR1 as MDHEN and CDR2 as SYDVKM. V was pared by 4 bases and J by 2 bases, with 17 bases of the junction left unmatched. The CDR3 spans 21 residues. CDR3 coding DNA: TGTGCCAGCAGTTCCCCACCGGGACTAGCGGGGCCCCGGGGGACCTACAATGAGCAGTTCTTC. Translation: CASSSPPGLAGPRGTYNEQFF.

This clone was seen a handful of times. The identical CDR3 is also encoded by other nucleotide sequences in the sample. This sequence joins TRBV7-9 and TRBJ2-7; D gene uncertain. CDR1 and CDR2 (germline): SEHNR, FQNEAQ (reference sequence). The CDR3 length is 11 residues. The V end lost 5 bases, the J end lost 4 bases, and 6 bases lay between the germline ends. CDR3 in DNA: TGTGCCAGCAGCCAGGCGTACGAGCAGTACTTC. Translated, it gives CASSQAYEQYF.

This clone was found a few times. This rearrangement joins TRBV5-4 to TRBJ2-6, with D possibly TRBD1 on 5 matching bases. This CDR3 contains 18 residues. Germline V gene data show CDR1 as SGHNT and CDR2 as YYREEE (reference sequence). V lost 0 bases, J lost 2 bases, and 15 bases lay in between. CDR3 sequence: CASSLGGRRSAGANVLTF. Here the CDR3 DNA reads TGTGCCAGCAGCTTGGGGGGCAGGAGAAGTGCTGGGGCCAACGTCCTGACTTTC. The whole variable domain, remainder taken from reference TRBV5-4 and TRBJ2-6, is ETGVTQSPTHLIKTRGQQVTLRCSSQSGHNTVSWYQQALGQGPQFIFQYYREEENGRGNFPPRFSGLQFPNYSSELNVNALELDDSALYLCASSLGGRRSAGANVLTFGAGSRLTVL.